This record concerns one T cell receptor (beta chain) sequence. Its antigen is undetermined. After extraction with the RNeasy kit, about 0.45 to 1 ug of the RNA was reverse transcribed using random hexamers. Amplification of TCR beta CDR3 by immunoSEQ multiplex PCR spanned 54 Vbeta and 13 Jbeta. TCRdb passed the immunoSEQ multiplex PCR reads through MiXCR, listing each CDR3 protein once. Of 150,000 or so distinct CDR3 sequences in the sample, roughly 95% were seen once. These data originate in a study of CD8 T cells in Susac syndrome. Study summary: Among the Susac syndrome patients sequenced, five or six had active disease and eight or nine were in remission.

Study-wide points: Clonal expansion was not seen in any Susac syndrome CD4+ T cell repertoire.

Sequenced input: CD4+ T cells from PBMCs. This clonotype was obtained from a human donor with Susac syndrome.

CDR3 sequence: CASHLAGDIYNEQFF. In DNA form, the CDR3 reads TGTGCCAGTCACTTGGCGGGGGACATTTACAATGAGCAGTTCTTC. The J gene is TRBJ2-1, the V gene TRBV28; perhaps TRBD2 as D (7 bases). Germline lookup yields CDR1 MDHEN and CDR2 SYDVKM. The CDR3 length is 15 residues. V shed 9 bases and J shed 4 bases, with 19 bases lying between them. Based on the CDR3 plus reference TRBV28 and TRBJ2-1, the full variable domain is DVKVTQSSRYLVKRTGEKVFLECVQDMDHENMFWYRQDPGLGLRLIYFSYDVKMKEKGDIPEGYSVSREKKERFSLILESASTNQTSMYLCASHLAGDIYNEQFFGPGTRLTVL.